These T cell receptor beta chains were read from a single sample in a study of OX40 agonist ivuxolimab in advanced cancers. Using immunoSEQ multiplex PCR, the repertoire was profiled, and TCRdb retains in-frame clones only, with some absent. The repertoire consists of around 100,000 clones, with 85% to 95% occurring once and the leading ten covering roughly 0.26%. The specimen comprised CD4+ or CD8+ T cells sorted from blood, sampled in a trial of the OX40 agonist ivuxolimab. The source is an adult with an advanced solid tumor such as melanoma, head and neck, liver or kidney cancer. Both conserved end residues are part of each CDR3. The D gene is left open where the match is weak. Clone size is stated in some rows and not others, as once, few, many or a class when expanded.

TRBD1 | 13 | - | TRBJ1-5 | TRBV19 | TGTGCCAGCAGAGGACAGGGTTACGAGCCCCAGCATTTT | CASRGQGYEPQHF
- | 15 | - | TRBJ1-5 | TRBV4-1 | TGCGCCAGCAGCCAAGCACAGGGTCTTGGGCAGCCCCAGCATTTT | CASSQAQGLGQPQHF
TRBD2 | 15 | - | TRBJ2-1 | TRBV28 | TGTGCCAGCAGCCCGAGCGGGAGGTTTTACAATGAGCAGTTCTTC | CASSPSGRFYNEQFF
TRBD2 | 15 | - | TRBJ2-7 | TRBV28 | TGTGCCAGCAGAACCGCGGGGGGGCCCGACTACGAGCAGTACTTC | CASRTAGGPDYEQYF
- | 13 | once | TRBJ1-2 | TRBV29-1 | TGCAGCGTTGGGTACGGGGGCGAGTATGGCTACACCTTC | CSVGYGGEYGYTF
- | 12 | - | TRBJ2-3 | TRBV9 | TGTGCCAGCAGCGAGCACGTAGATACGCAGTATTTT | CASSEHVDTQYF
- | 16 | - | TRBJ1-4 | TRBV28 | TGTGCCAGCAGCCGCTTTGGCAAAGCAACTAATGAAAAACTGTTTTTT | CASSRFGKATNEKLFF
- | 13 | - | TRBJ1-2 | TRBV19 | TGTGCCAGTAGTATCGGACAGATGTATGGCTACACCTTC | CASSIGQMYGYTF
- | 11 | - | TRBJ2-1 | TRBV20-1 | TGCAGTGCTCTCCAGCGGAATGAGCAGTTCTTC | CSALQRNEQFF
- | 14 | - | TRBJ2-3 | TRBV7-3 | TGTGCCAGCAGCCCCCGAGCGGACACAGATACGCAGTATTTT | CASSPRADTDTQYF
- | 15 | - | TRBJ1-1 | TRBV4-3 | TGCGCCAGCAGCCAAGATTGGCAGAGGAACACTGAAGCTTTCTTT | CASSQDWQRNTEAFF
- | 14 | - | TRBJ1-3 | TRBV7-8 | TGTGCCAGCACCCTGACAATCTCTGGAAACACCATATATTTT | CASTLTISGNTIYF
- | 14 | - | TRBJ1-2 | TRBV5-3 | TGTGCCAGAAGCCAGGCGTACAGGGATTATGGCTACACCTTC | CARSQAYRDYGYTF
- | 15 | - | TRBJ1-4 | TRBV27 | TGTGCCAGCAGTTTCACTTGGGGCACTAATGAAAAACTGTTTTTT | CASSFTWGTNEKLFF
- | 15 | - | TRBJ2-7 | TRBV6-5 | TGTGCCAGCAGTGCGAAGGGGGGGTCCTCCTACGAGCAGTACTTC | CASSAKGGSSYEQYF
TRBD1 | 16 | once | TRBJ1-3 | TRBV18 | TGTGCCAGCTCACCATCGACAGGGGGTACTGGAAACACCATATATTTT | CASSPSTGGTGNTIYF
- | 12 | - | TRBJ2-1 | TRBV7-3 | TGTGCCAGCAGCTTTGGACGGAATGAGCAGTTCTTC | CASSFGRNEQFF
TRBD1 | 15 | - | TRBJ2-4 | TRBV5-4 | TGTGCCAGCAGCCAACAGGGGACGGCCAAAAACATTCAGTACTTC | CASSQQGTAKNIQYF